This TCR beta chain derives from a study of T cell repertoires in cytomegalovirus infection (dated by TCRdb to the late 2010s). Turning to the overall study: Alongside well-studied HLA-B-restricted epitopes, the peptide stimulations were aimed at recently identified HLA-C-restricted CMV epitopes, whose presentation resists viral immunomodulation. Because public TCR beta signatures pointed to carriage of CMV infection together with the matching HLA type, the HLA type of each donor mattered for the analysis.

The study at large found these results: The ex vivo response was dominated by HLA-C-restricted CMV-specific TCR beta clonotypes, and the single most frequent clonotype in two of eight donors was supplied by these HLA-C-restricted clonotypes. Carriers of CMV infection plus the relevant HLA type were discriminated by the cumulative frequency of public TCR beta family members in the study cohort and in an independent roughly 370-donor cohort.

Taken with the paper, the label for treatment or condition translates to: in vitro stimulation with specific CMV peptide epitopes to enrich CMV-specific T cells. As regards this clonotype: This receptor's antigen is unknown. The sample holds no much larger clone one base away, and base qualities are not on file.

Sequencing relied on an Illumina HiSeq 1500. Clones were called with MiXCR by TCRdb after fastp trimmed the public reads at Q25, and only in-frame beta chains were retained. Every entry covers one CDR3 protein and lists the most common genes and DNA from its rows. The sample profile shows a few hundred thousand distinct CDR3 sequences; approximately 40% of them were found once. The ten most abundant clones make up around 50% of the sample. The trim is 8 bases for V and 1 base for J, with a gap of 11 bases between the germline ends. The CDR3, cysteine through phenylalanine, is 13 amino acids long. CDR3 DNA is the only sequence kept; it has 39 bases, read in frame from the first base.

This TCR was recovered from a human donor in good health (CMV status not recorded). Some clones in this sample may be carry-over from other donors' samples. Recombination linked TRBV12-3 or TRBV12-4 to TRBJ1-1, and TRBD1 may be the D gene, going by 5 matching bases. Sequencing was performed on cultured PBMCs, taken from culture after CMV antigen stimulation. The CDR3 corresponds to CASGETGNTEAFF. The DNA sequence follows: TGTGCCAGCGGGGAAACAGGGAACACTGAAGCTTTCTTT.